The 27 T cell receptor beta chains below all came from one sample that was sequenced in a study of blood T cell repertoires in COVID-19. Clones were read by immunoSEQ multiplex PCR, and TCRdb kept only the in-frame ones, dropping some. The sample lists about 230,000 clones, about 82% occurring once. The sequenced sample consisted of peripheral blood. The receptors originated from a man between 50 and 59 years old with COVID-19, enrolled during active disease.

The J gene is TRBJ2-7, the V gene TRBV7-8; 8 bases match TRBD1. Germline lookup yields CDR1 SGHVS and CDR2 FQNEAQ. The V gene end was trimmed by 5 bases and the J gene end by 4 bases; junction bases not matched to a gene: 10. The CDR3 consists of 15 residues. CDR3 coding DNA: TGTGCCAGCAGCCCACAGTATCAGGGGGCTTACGAGCAGTACTTC. It translates to CASSPQYQGAYEQYF.

V is TRBV6-5 and J is TRBJ2-3; no definite D call. The CDR3 consists of 15 residues. Trimming pared 4 bases from V and 3 bases from J, leaving 14 bases between. The germline gives CDR1 MNHEY, CDR2 SVGAGI. The CDR3 spells CASSSGTGLTDTQYF. As DNA, the CDR3 is TGTGCCAGCAGTTCCGGAACGGGTTTAACAGATACGCAGTATTTT.

This clone has only a few counts. CDR3 region: CAWSVAGGNQPQHF. DNA of the CDR3: TGTGCCTGGAGTGTTGCTGGGGGGAATCAGCCCCAGCATTTT. This rearrangement joins TRBV30 to TRBJ1-5; D might be TRBD1 (5 bases). CDR1 and CDR2 from the germline V gene are GTSNPN and SVGIG (reference sequence). The CDR3 extends over 14 amino acids. The germline V and J ends were trimmed by 0 bases and 4 bases, with 10 bases remaining between them.

The genes are TRBV7-4 and TRBJ2-2; 8 bases are a match to TRBD2. Germline CDR1 reads SGHVT; CDR2 reads SQSDAQ. CDR3 length equals 20 residues. Trimming removed 2 bases from V and 0 bases from J; junction bases left unmatched: 14. The CDR3 loop is CASSLKVWRAGESNTGELFF. In DNA, the CDR3 is TGTGCCAGCAGCTTAAAAGTCTGGCGAGCGGGGGAGTCGAACACCGGGGAGCTGTTTTTT.

The rearrangement links TRBV3-1 (or the pseudogene TRBV3-2) to TRBJ1-1; D not certain. CDR1 LGHDT and CDR2 YNNKEL come from the germline V gene (reference sequence). Trimming cost V 1 base and J 2 bases, with 8 bases left between them. The CDR3 sequence is 14 residues long. The CDR3 DNA reads TGTGCCAGCAGCCAAGGGGCAGTTAACACTGAAGCTTTCTTT. This gives the protein CASSQGAVNTEAFF.

This clone was recorded a few times. The DNA for the CDR3 is TGTGCCAGCAGTTTTCGGCAGGGGGGGCAGTACTTC. Amino acid sequence: CASSFRQGGQYF. This rearrangement joins TRBV12-3 or TRBV12-4 to TRBJ2-7; tentatively, D is TRBD1 (7 bases). The CDR3 spans 12 residues. Trimming stripped 3 bases from V and 9 bases from J, with 12 bases between.

This clone occurred once. V is TRBV5-1 and J is TRBJ2-2; TRBD2 aligns across 11 bases. Germline assignment: CDR1 SGHRS and CDR2 YFSETQ. The CDR3 has 16 amino acids. V lost 4 bases, J lost 3 bases, and 5 bases stayed unmatched. In DNA, the CDR3 is TGCGCCAGCAGCAGGGGGACTAGCGGTTACACCGGGGAGCTGTTTTTT. This sequence encodes CASSRGTSGYTGELFF.

The chain is built from TRBV2 and TRBJ1-3; 7 nucleotides align to TRBD1. CDR3 length: 16 residues. Germline trimming cut 5 bases from V and 0 bases from J; bases unmatched to any gene: 7. In germline, CDR1 is SNHLY, CDR2 FYNNEI. The CDR3 region is CASSLGQPDSGNTIYF. The CDR3 DNA sequence: TGTGCCAGCAGTCTGGGACAGCCGGACTCTGGAAACACCATATATTTT.

The chain couples TRBV19 to TRBJ1-4; no definite D call. V was shortened by 3 bases and J by 0 bases, with 17 bases between the two germline ends. This CDR3 has 18 residues. Germline assignment: CDR1 LNHDA and CDR2 SQIVND (reference sequence). The CDR3: CASSIEFGVVATNEKLFF. The CDR3 bases are TGTGCCAGTAGTATTGAGTTCGGGGTGGTTGCAACTAATGAAAAACTGTTTTTT.

The chain employs TRBV27 and TRBJ2-1; TRBD2 matches at 8 bases. V was pared by 4 bases and J by 4 bases, with 3 bases of the junction left unmatched. This CDR3 is 14 amino acids long. The germline V gene has CDR1 MNHEY and CDR2 SMNVEV (reference sequence). DNA for the CDR3: TGTGCCAGCAGTTCTCGGGGGGGATACAATGAGCAGTTCTTC. Its translation: CASSSRGGYNEQFF.

The chain couples TRBV4-2 to TRBJ2-7; 15 bases are shared with TRBD2. Germline V gene lookup returns CDR1 LGHNA and CDR2 YNFKEQ. The CDR3 contains 16 residues. Trimming at V came to 4 bases and at J to 6 bases, leaving 7 bases not matched to a gene. The DNA of the CDR3 is TGTGCCAGCAGCCCAGGACTAGCGGGGGGGGCGTTCGAGCAGTACTTC. Its protein is CASSPGLAGGAFEQYF.

The chain carries TRBV11-2 and TRBJ1-3; weak D call: TRBD1 (6 bases). The germline V gene has CDR1 SGHAT and CDR2 FQNNGV. V shed 0 bases and J shed 4 bases, with 10 bases lying between them. The CDR3 has 15 amino acids. The CDR3 reads CASSLDLGAGNTIYF. Here the CDR3 DNA reads TGTGCCAGCAGCTTAGATCTGGGGGCAGGAAACACCATATATTTT.

This clone was counted once. The genes are TRBV30 and TRBJ2-7, with TRBD1 identical over 9 bases. CDR1 is GTSNPN and CDR2 is SVGIG in the germline V gene (reference sequence). The CDR3 contains 16 residues. The V and J ends lost 5 bases and 6 bases, in that order; junction bases with no gene match: 17. CDR3 amino acids: CAWGSHGGQGLREQYF. The CDR3 DNA sequence: TGTGCCTGGGGTTCCCACGGGGGACAGGGATTACGCGAGCAGTACTTC.

The chain links TRBV7-2 to TRBJ1-2; 9 nucleotides line up with TRBD1. The CDR3 has 16 amino acids. With 5 bases clipped from V and 6 bases from J, the junction kept 13 bases outside the gene matches. Germline V lookup: CDR1 SGHTA, CDR2 FQGNSA. The CDR3 region has the DNA TGTGCCAGCAGCAGGGACAGGGACGGTCTTTTTGATGGCTACACCTTC. This sequence encodes CASSRDRDGLFDGYTF.

The CDR3 here is CASSVDSGGGETQYF. The CDR3 coding sequence is TGTGCCAGCAGCGTAGATAGCGGGGGTGGGGAGACCCAGTACTTC. This chain uses TRBV9 with TRBJ2-5; 9 bases align to TRBD2. Germline CDR1 is SGDLS and CDR2 is YYNGEE. CDR3 size: 15 residues. With 0 bases clipped from V and 5 bases from J, the junction kept 5 bases outside the gene matches.

In its sample, this clone was seen once. The gene calls are TRBV2 and TRBJ1-4; D ambiguous. V lost 8 bases and J 6 bases, leaving 7 bases between the germline ends. CDR3 length: 11 amino acids. Germline V gene lookup returns CDR1 SNHLY and CDR2 FYNNEI. The CDR3 DNA is TGTGCCAGCCGGGTCGATGAAAAACTGTTTTTT. Residues: CASRVDEKLFF.

This clone has a handful of counts. The chain couples TRBV27 to TRBJ1-4; a possible D gene is TRBD1 (5 bases). V gave up 5 bases and J gave up 4 bases, with 17 bases separating them. Germline V gives CDR1 MNHEY, CDR2 SMNVEV (reference sequence). CDR3 size: 16 residues. The DNA of the CDR3 is TGTGCCAGCAGTGATAGAACAGGCCAGTATAATGAAAAACTGTTTTTT. It codes for CASSDRTGQYNEKLFF.

This clone appeared a few times. The chain carries TRBV7-8 and TRBJ1-6; maybe TRBD1 (5 bases). Germline loops: CDR1 SGHVS, CDR2 FQNEAQ. The CDR3 consists of 18 residues. The ends were cut back, 5 bases at V and 2 bases at J, with 19 bases in the middle. The CDR3 loop is CASSVAGAFLPYNSPLHF. Here the CDR3 DNA reads TGTGCCAGCAGCGTCGCTGGGGCTTTCCTTCCCTATAATTCACCCCTCCACTTT.

J is TRBJ2-7 and V is TRBV11-1; a weak D match, TRBD2 (6 bases). Trimming cost V 3 bases and J 0 bases, with 6 bases left between them. CDR3 length equals 13 residues. CDR1 and CDR2 from the germline V gene are SGHAT and FQDESV (reference sequence). The CDR3, as DNA: TGTGCCAGCAGCTTGGGGGGCTCCTACGAGCAGTACTTC. Protein: CASSLGGSYEQYF.

The J gene is TRBJ2-3, the V gene TRBV7-9, with 7 bases identical to TRBD1. The CDR3 is 15 amino acids. Germline V gene lookup returns CDR1 SEHNR and CDR2 FQNEAQ (reference sequence). With 2 bases clipped from V and 3 bases from J, the junction kept 5 bases outside the gene matches. The chain's CDR3 is CASSLRGLATDTQYF. CDR3 DNA sequence: TGTGCCAGCAGCTTAAGGGGGCTTGCGACAGATACGCAGTATTTT.

The V call is TRBV24-1, the J call TRBJ2-5; TRBD2 agrees at 13 bases. There are 16 residues in the CDR3. Germline V CDR1 and CDR2: KGHDR, SFDVKD. The junction had 6 bases not matched to a gene; V was cut back by 5 bases and J by 4 bases. CDR3 protein: CATSGPGTSGVETQYF. CDR3 nucleotide sequence: TGTGCCACCAGTGGGCCGGGGACTAGCGGGGTAGAGACCCAGTACTTC.

V gene TRBV15 combines with J gene TRBJ1-6, with TRBD1 matching over 10 bases. The J segment lost 9 bases and the V segment lost 0 bases, leaving 2 bases of the junction unmatched. CDR1 and CDR2 from the germline V gene are LNHNV and YYDKDF (reference sequence). The CDR3 has 15 amino acids. The DNA of the CDR3 is TGTGCCACCAGCAGAGAAGGACAGGGGGTTTCACCCCTCCACTTT. Translating gives CATSREGQGVSPLHF.

The rearrangement links TRBV5-1 to TRBJ1-6; no firm D call. There are 16 residues in the CDR3. V gave up 5 bases and J gave up 6 bases, with 18 bases separating them. The germline CDR1 and CDR2 sequences are SGHRS and YFSETQ. CDR3 residues: CASRSFNQSVNSPLHF. The CDR3, as DNA: TGCGCCAGCAGGTCTTTCAACCAGAGCGTTAATTCACCCCTCCACTTT. The variable domain in full, completed from reference TRBV5-1 and TRBJ1-6, reads KAGVTQTPRYLIKTRGQQVTLSCSPISGHRSVSWYQQTPGQGLQFLFEYFSETQRNKGNFPGRFSGRQFSNSRSEMNVSTLELGDSALYLCASRSFNQSVNSPLHFGNGTRLTVT.

This chain connects TRBV30 to TRBJ1-6; D is uncertain. Trimming cost V 7 bases and J 10 bases, with 17 bases left between them. Germline lookup yields CDR1 GTSNPN and CDR2 SVGIG (reference sequence). The CDR3 length is 13 residues. The CDR3 loop is CASQPGAGSPLHF. CDR3 sequence (DNA): TGTGCCTCTCAACCGGGCGCGGGGTCACCCCTCCACTTT. The full variable domain, in which reference TRBV30 and TRBJ1-6 provide the parts outside the CDR3, is SQTIHQWPATLVQPVGSPLSLECTVEGTSNPNLYWYRQAAGRGLQLLFYSVGIGQISSEVPQNLSASRPQDRQFILSSKKLLLSDSGFYLCASQPGAGSPLHFGNGTRLTVT.

The chain recombines TRBV5-4 with TRBJ2-2; perhaps TRBD2 as D (7 bases). CDR3 length: 16 residues. V lost 0 bases and J 6 bases, leaving 15 bases between the germline ends. Germline V CDR1 and CDR2: SGHNT, YYREEE (reference sequence). CDR3 amino acids: CASSLARGGAPGELFF. Written as DNA, the CDR3 is TGTGCCAGCAGCTTGGCCCGTGGGGGGGCGCCCGGGGAGCTGTTTTTT. The entire variable domain, with the rest obtained from reference TRBV5-4 and TRBJ2-2, is as follows: ETGVTQSPTHLIKTRGQQVTLRCSSQSGHNTVSWYQQALGQGPQFIFQYYREEENGRGNFPPRFSGLQFPNYSSELNVNALELDDSALYLCASSLARGGAPGELFFGEGSRLTVL.

The chain recombines TRBV27 with TRBJ1-1, with a possible D match to TRBD1 (6 bases). The V end was cut by 8 bases, the J end by 1 base, with 11 bases between. The germline V gene has CDR1 MNHEY and CDR2 SMNVEV (reference sequence). The CDR3 contains 13 residues. The CDR3 region is CASGEGGNTEAFF. In nucleotides, the CDR3 is TGTGCCAGCGGGGAGGGGGGGAACACTGAAGCTTTCTTT.

This rearrangement joins TRBV30 to TRBJ1-5; 7 positions match TRBD1. The CDR3 runs to 17 residues. V dropped 1 base and J dropped 1; count of bases not matched to a gene: 10. The germline V gene has CDR1 GTSNPN and CDR2 SVGIG (reference sequence). The CDR3: CAWSAPFTGESNQPQHF. CDR3 in DNA: TGTGCCTGGAGTGCCCCCTTTACAGGGGAGAGCAATCAGCCCCAGCATTTT.